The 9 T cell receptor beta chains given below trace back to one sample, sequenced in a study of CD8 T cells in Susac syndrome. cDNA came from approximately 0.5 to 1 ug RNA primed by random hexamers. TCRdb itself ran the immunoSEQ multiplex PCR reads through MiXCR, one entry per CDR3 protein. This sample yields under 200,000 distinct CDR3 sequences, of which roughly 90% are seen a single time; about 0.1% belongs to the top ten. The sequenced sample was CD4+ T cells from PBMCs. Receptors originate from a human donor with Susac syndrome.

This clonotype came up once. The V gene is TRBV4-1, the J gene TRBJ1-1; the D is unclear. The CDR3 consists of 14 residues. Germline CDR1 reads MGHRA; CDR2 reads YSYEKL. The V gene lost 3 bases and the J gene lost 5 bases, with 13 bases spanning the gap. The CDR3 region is CASSHPGKNTEAFF. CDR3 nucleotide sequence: TGCGCCAGCAGCCATCCGGGGAAAAATACTGAAGCTTTCTTT.

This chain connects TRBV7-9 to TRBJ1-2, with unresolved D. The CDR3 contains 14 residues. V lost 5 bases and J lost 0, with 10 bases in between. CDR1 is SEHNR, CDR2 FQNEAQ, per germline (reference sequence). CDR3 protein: CASSPSGSNYGYTF. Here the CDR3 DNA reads TGTGCCAGCAGCCCATCCGGGTCTAACTATGGCTACACCTTC. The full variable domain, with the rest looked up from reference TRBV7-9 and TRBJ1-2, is DTGVSQNPRHKITKRGQNVTFRCDPISEHNRLYWYRQTLGQGPEFLTYFQNEAQLEKSRLLSDRFSAERPKGSFSTLEIQRTEQGDSAMYLCASSPSGSNYGYTFGSGTRLTVV.

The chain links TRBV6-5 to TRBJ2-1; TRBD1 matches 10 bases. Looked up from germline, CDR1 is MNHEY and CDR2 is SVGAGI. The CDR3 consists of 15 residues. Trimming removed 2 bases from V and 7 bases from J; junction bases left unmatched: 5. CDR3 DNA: TGTGCCAGCAGTTACGGTGGACAGGGGGTAAATGAGCAGTTCTTC. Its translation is CASSYGGQGVNEQFF.

CDR3 amino acids: CASSWGRSELRAFF. The DNA of the CDR3 is TGCGCCAGCAGCTGGGGGAGGTCAGAGCTTCGGGCTTTCTTT. V is TRBV5-1 and J is TRBJ1-1, with D perhaps TRBD1 (5 bases). The CDR3 consists of 14 residues. Trimming pared 3 bases from V and 11 bases from J, leaving 20 bases between. The germline V gene has CDR1 SGHRS and CDR2 YFSETQ.

In nucleotides, the CDR3 is TGTGCCAGCACTATTAGACGGACAGCGACACCAGATACGCAGTATTTT. Protein sequence: CASTIRRTATPDTQYF. J is TRBJ2-3 and V is TRBV11-2, with D perhaps TRBD1 (6 bases). The germline V gene has CDR1 SGHAT and CDR2 FQNNGV. The CDR3 spans 16 residues. Deletions cut 7 bases from V and 4 bases from J, with 21 bases between.

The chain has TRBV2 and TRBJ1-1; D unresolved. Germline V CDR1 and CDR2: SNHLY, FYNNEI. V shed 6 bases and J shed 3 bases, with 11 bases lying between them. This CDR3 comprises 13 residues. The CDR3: CASSRTLDTEAFF. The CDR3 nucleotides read TGTGCCAGCAGCCGGACGTTGGACACTGAAGCTTTCTTT.

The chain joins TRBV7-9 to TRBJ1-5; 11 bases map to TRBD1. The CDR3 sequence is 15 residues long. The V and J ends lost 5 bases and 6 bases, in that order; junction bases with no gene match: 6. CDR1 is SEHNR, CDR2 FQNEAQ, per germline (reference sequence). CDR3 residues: CASSRDRGLVQPQHF. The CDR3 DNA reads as TGTGCCAGCAGCCGGGACAGGGGGTTGGTTCAGCCCCAGCATTTT.

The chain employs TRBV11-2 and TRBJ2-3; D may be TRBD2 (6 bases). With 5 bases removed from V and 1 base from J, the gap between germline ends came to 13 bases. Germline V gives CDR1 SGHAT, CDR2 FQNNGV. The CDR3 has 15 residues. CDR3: CASSTGTGGTDTQYF. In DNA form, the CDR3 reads TGTGCCAGCAGCACAGGTACGGGGGGCACAGATACGCAGTATTTT. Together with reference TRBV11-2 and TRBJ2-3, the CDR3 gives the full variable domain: EAGVAQSPRYKIIEKRQSVAFWCNPISGHATLYWYQQILGQGPKLLIQFQNNGVVDDSQLPKDRFSAERLKGVDSTLKIQPAKLEDSAVYLCASSTGTGGTDTQYFGPGTRLTVL.

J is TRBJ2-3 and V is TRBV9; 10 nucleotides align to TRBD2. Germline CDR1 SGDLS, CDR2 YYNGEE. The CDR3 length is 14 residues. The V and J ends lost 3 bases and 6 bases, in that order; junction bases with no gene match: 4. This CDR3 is CASSGTSGADTQYF. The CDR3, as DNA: TGTGCCAGCAGCGGCACTAGCGGGGCGGATACGCAGTATTTT.